The rows below give T cell receptor beta chains drawn from one sample of a study of identical twins. A single record per CDR3 protein comes from TCRdb applying MiXCR to the 5' RACE reads. The repertoire holds approximately 410,000 distinct CDR3 sequences, with 15% to 20% as singletons. The sample was naive T cells sorted from blood. Every receptor here comes from a man aged 45-65 years in good health. CDR3s include the opening cysteine and the closing phenylalanine or tryptophan. A D gene is named only where the DNA matches it firmly. Clone size, where shown, is once, few, many, or a class for clones that have expanded.

d_call,cdr3_length,clone_size,v_call,cdr3_aa
NA,14,NA,TRBV20-1,CSARSRGPNTEAFF
NA,14,many,TRBV12-3/TRBV12-4,CASSLRRQQETQYF
TRBD2,14,few,TRBV5-1,CASSLGLATYEQYF
NA,16,few,TRBV5-1,CASSFSYRLSTDTQYF
TRBD2,17,once,TRBV5-1,CASSFTSGREYQETQYF
NA,15,NA,TRBV5-5,CASSLGQPLSYEQYF
NA,16,NA,TRBV20-1,CSARDMQGEAGNTIYF
NA,16,NA,TRBV18,CASSPPGTSTYNEQFF
NA,13,few,TRBV20-1,CSARVDDGSPLHF
NA,14,few,TRBV5-1,CASSLGPRKETQYF
NA,15,NA,TRBV6-4,CASSDWADQPYEQYF
NA,13,many,TRBV5-1,CASSGQLQETQYF
NA,14,many,TRBV6-2/TRBV6-3,CASRHTSPRTEAFF
TRBD1,17,many,TRBV6-1,CASSSRTGSITSYEQYF
TRBD2,17,many,TRBV7-2,CASSLRGLAGRTDTQYF
TRBD2,15,NA,TRBV10-3,CAIKKGLAGSYEQYF
NA,17,few,TRBV7-9,CASSPRETGMWTNEQFF